Presented here are 14 T cell receptor beta chains from one specimen sequenced in a study of shared clonotypes between healthy human individuals. The data were produced by immunoSEQ multiplex PCR, yet TCRdb's version contains in-frame clones alone and is incomplete. The sample has millions of clones, 90% to 95% seen once; the top ten hold 0.35% to 0.5%. The sample comprised naive CD4+ T cells from PBMCs. The subset here: CD45RA+ positively selected. These receptors all stem from a man aged 18 to 30 in good health. Some clones in this sample may be carry-over from other donors' samples.

This chain links TRBV15 with TRBJ1-2; unclear D gene. This CDR3 has 15 residues. Germline loops: CDR1 LNHNV, CDR2 YYDKDF (reference sequence). The V and J ends lost 5 bases and 2 bases respectively, with 15 bases between them. The CDR3 DNA follows: TGTGCCACCAGCCCTGGTGCGGACGGAAACTATGGCTACACCTTC. It encodes CATSPGADGNYGYTF.

This rearrangement joins TRBV5-4 to TRBJ2-7; weak D call: TRBD1 (5 bases). Deletions cut 0 bases from V and 2 bases from J, with 12 bases between. This CDR3 region has 15 residues. The V gene's germline CDR1 is SGHNT and CDR2 YYREEE (reference sequence). CDR3 region: CASSLGVATAYEQYF. The CDR3 bases are TGTGCCAGCAGCTTGGGGGTTGCGACAGCCTACGAGCAGTACTTC.

The chain couples TRBV5-1 to TRBJ1-1; possibly TRBD1 for D (6 bases). V shed 1 base and J shed 3 bases, with 22 bases lying between them. Germline V gene lookup returns CDR1 SGHRS and CDR2 YFSETQ. This CDR3 is built from 18 residues. The CDR3 spells CASSLRYRDGILDTEAFF. In DNA, the CDR3 is TGCGCCAGCAGCTTGAGGTACAGGGATGGAATATTGGACACTGAAGCTTTCTTT.

V usage is TRBV2 and J usage is TRBJ2-1; D may be TRBD1 or TRBD2 (6 bases each). Trimming shortened V by 1 base and J by 8 bases, and 18 bases separated the two germline ends. The CDR3 length is 16 residues. Per germline, CDR1 SNHLY and CDR2 FYNNEI. Here the CDR3 reads CASSEDLPQGGDEQFF. CDR3 in DNA: TGTGCCAGCAGTGAAGATTTACCACAGGGAGGCGATGAGCAGTTCTTC. Supplemented by reference TRBV2 and TRBJ2-1, the full variable domain reads EPEVTQTPSHQVTQMGQEVILRCVPISNHLYFYWYRQILGQKVEFLVSFYNNEISEKSEIFDDQFSVERPDGSNFTLKIRSTKLEDSAMYFCASSEDLPQGGDEQFFGPGTRLTVL.

V and J are TRBV18 and TRBJ1-1; possible D gene TRBD1, 6 bases. With 3 bases removed from V and 4 bases from J, the gap between germline ends came to 15 bases. Germline values: CDR1 KGHSH, CDR2 LQKENI. This CDR3 is 15 amino acids long. The CDR3 loop reads CASSPPDRRSTEAFF. For the CDR3, the DNA is TGTGCCAGCTCACCGCCCGACAGGCGGAGCACTGAAGCTTTCTTT.

The V call is TRBV20-1, the J call TRBJ1-1; weak D call: TRBD1 (5 bases). Germline values: CDR1 DFQATT, CDR2 SNEGSKA (reference sequence). The CDR3 is 11 residues long. The CDR3, as DNA: TGCCGAAACCGGAGGGGCACTGAAGCTTTCTTT. Protein sequence: CRNRRGTEAFF.

J is TRBJ2-7 and V is TRBV7-2; 8 bases agree with TRBD2. Germline V lookup: CDR1 SGHTA, CDR2 FQGNSA. This CDR3 has 15 amino acids. Trimming cost V 5 bases and J 0 bases; bases outside gene matches: 6. The CDR3: CASSPGGARSYEQYF. For the CDR3, the DNA is TGTGCCAGCAGCCCCGGGGGGGCCCGCTCCTACGAGCAGTACTTC.

This clone is a singleton in its sample. The J gene is TRBJ2-7, the V gene TRBV29-1; no clear D. CDR3 length: 13 residues. V lost 5 bases to trimming and J lost 1 base, with 12 bases between them. CDR1 is SQVTM and CDR2 is ANQGSEA in the germline V gene. CDR3 protein: CSVKWSFSYEQYF. The CDR3 DNA reads TGCAGCGTTAAATGGAGTTTTTCCTACGAGCAGTACTTC.

Concerning this clone: Other DNA variants within this sample encode the same CDR3. This sequence joins TRBV7-2 and TRBJ1-2; 7 bases are a match to TRBD1. With 5 bases clipped from V and 7 bases from J, the junction kept 4 bases outside the gene matches. The germline gives CDR1 SGHTA, CDR2 FQGNSA. The CDR3 has 12 residues. CDR3 DNA: TGTGCCAGCAGCCCCCGGACAGGTGGCTACACCTTC. Translation: CASSPRTGGYTF.

This sequence joins TRBV20-1 and TRBJ2-7; the D is unclear. Deletions cut 4 bases from V and 11 bases from J, with 12 bases between. The CDR3 is 10 amino acids. Germline CDR1 and CDR2: DFQATT and SNEGSKA (reference sequence). The CDR3 region is CSAIGSNEYF. CDR3 nucleotide sequence: TGCAGTGCTATAGGCTCTAATGAGTACTTC.

The CDR3 is CASSLSSDRGYEQYF. The DNA for the CDR3 is TGTGCCAGCAGCTTATCTTCGGACAGGGGCTACGAGCAGTACTTC. This chain connects TRBV7-9 to TRBJ2-5; TRBD1 matches 9 bases. With the DNA end fitting TRBJ2-7 better, the J assignment may be wrong. The germline V gene has CDR1 SEHNR and CDR2 FQNEAQ (reference sequence). The CDR3 loop spans 15 amino acids.

The gene calls are TRBV28 and TRBJ2-1; D gene ambiguous. This CDR3 is built from 15 residues. Germline V gene sequence: CDR1 MDHEN, CDR2 SYDVKM. V shed 10 bases and J shed 0 bases, with 16 bases lying between them. CDR3 nucleotides: TGTGCCACCACCTCCCAGGCCATCTCCTACAATGAGCAGTTCTTC. It translates to CATTSQAISYNEQFF.

The CDR3 region has the DNA TGCAGCGTTGGTAACACAGATACGCAGTATTTT. Protein product: CSVGNTDTQYF. The chain uses TRBV29-1 and TRBJ2-3; D ambiguous. Trimming removed 4 bases at V and 2 bases at J, with 4 bases between. CDR1 is SQVTM and CDR2 is ANQGSEA in the germline V gene. This CDR3 is built from 11 residues.

The chain couples TRBV13 to TRBJ1-2, with D possibly TRBD1 on 6 matching bases. This CDR3 is 12 amino acids long. Between the trimmed V and J ends, which lost 6 bases and 10 bases, there was a span of 15 bases. From germline, CDR1 is PRHDT and CDR2 FYEKMQ (reference sequence). CDR3 coding DNA: TGTGCCAGCAGTGGTTGGACAGAAGACTACACCTTC. It specifies CASSGWTEDYTF.